This TCR beta chain was sequenced during a study of blood T cell repertoires in COVID-19 (dated by TCRdb to 2018 to 2021). Looking at the study overall: Collaborator samples came from the United States, Italy and Spain and covered acute and convalescent phases of COVID-19. The prospective study material was composed of cDNA or gDNA derived from T cells, B-cell-depleted T cells, or PBMCs. The dataset comprised deeply sampled blood TCRbeta repertoires from subjects exposed to, actively infected with, or recovered from COVID-19. The repertoires were made available in a free public database intended to serve as a resource for research on the immune response to SARS-CoV-2. Samples were obtained from the ongoing ImmuneRACE study (first 160 participants) and from 1,000 to 1,500 subjects provided by 6 global collaborators. Nearly every sample came with metadata listing a de-identified subject ID, COVID-19 status, age in years and sex. Where available, HLA class I and class II types were obtained from metadata supplied by the sample provider rather than from assay-based typing. Here is what the overall study found, with its caveats: Clinical and demographic metadata were provided uncurated, with the amount varying by source and participant.

Collaborating institutions collected whole blood in K2EDTA tubes following their own protocols. For TCRbeta analysis, collaborators shipped samples in one of three forms: frozen whole blood, isolated PBMCs, or DNA extracted from either of those sample types. Remarks on this clone: What antigen it recognizes has not been identified. Within one base of it there is no much larger clone, and no base qualities were kept.

The V end loses 10 bases and the J end loses 8 bases, and a stretch of 16 bases separates them. CDR1 SGDLS and CDR2 YYNGEE are derived from the germline V gene. Taken from cysteine to phenylalanine, the CDR3 has 13 residues. This entry keeps only the CDR3 DNA: 39 bases, framed from base 1. TCRbeta CDR3 regions were amplified from genomic DNA using the immunoSEQ Assay, a bias-controlled multiplex PCR. Per the source publication's procedure: Within the assay, amplification of reference gene primers was used to estimate how many nucleated cells each sample contained. To quantify the absolute abundance of each unique TCRbeta CDR3 rearrangement, sequence reads were collapsed and filtered. For each sample, productive Simpson clonality was calculated as the square root of Simpson's diversity index across productive rearrangements. What TCRdb holds here is the immuneACCESS table cut down to in-frame rearrangements. Part of the clones is not present; checked against another copy, under half of the missing clones reflect an unresolved V gene, and the others are unexplained. The V and J calls and the clone size are those of that table, but D and trimming were determined from the DNA. The sample table shows roughly 130,000 clones, and around 90% are seen once. The ten largest clones represent 3% to 4% of the sample.

The sample was peripheral blood. The chain was built from TRBV9 and TRBJ1-6; the D gene remains uncertain. The receptor was derived from a man aged 50 or older with active COVID-19. In nucleotides, the sequence is TGTGCCGGGAGCCGGGATATTTATTCACCCCTCCACTTT. It specifies CAGSRDIYSPLHF.